These T cell receptor beta chains were read from a single sample in a study of T cell responses to AZD1222 COVID-19 vaccine. Sequencing used immunoSEQ multiplex PCR; TCRdb keeps in-frame clones, though not all of them. The sample lists about 120,000 clones; around 90% were seen once. This specimen was peripheral blood, taken 28 days after the second AZD1222 dose. All receptors come from an adult who received the AZD1222 COVID-19 vaccine. CDR3s leave out the opening cysteine and the closing phenylalanine or tryptophan.

v_gene: TRBV19
CDR3aa: ASRSTRDRVYNEQF

v_gene: TRBV25-1
CDR3aa: ASSDPPGEQY

v_gene: TRBV29-1
CDR3aa: SVKEGVDGTEAF

v_gene: TRBV18
CDR3aa: ASSPDRTGGSQH

v_gene: TRBV7-3
CDR3aa: ASSLIPGPIKGTGELF

v_gene: TRBV23-1
CDR3aa: ASSQPERGLGF

v_gene: TRBV10-1
CDR3aa: ASTRSTGECSYEQY

v_gene: TRBV4-3
CDR3aa: ASQPGAGPNYGYT

v_gene: TRBV28
CDR3aa: ASGEPVAGANVLT

v_gene: TRBV25-1
CDR3aa: ASSSDGSTNEKLF

v_gene: TRBV18
CDR3aa: ASSPGDRVLYEQY

v_gene: TRBV7-3
CDR3aa: ASSLRGQAEAF

v_gene: TRBV28
CDR3aa: ASYSFPGNSYEQY

v_gene: TRBV6-1
CDR3aa: ASSETWGGAYEQY

v_gene: TRBV5-4
CDR3aa: ASSKGDPRGSNQPQH

v_gene: TRBV5-4
CDR3aa: ASSRTGATGELF

v_gene: TRBV29-1
CDR3aa: SVHRGWPYEQY

v_gene: TRBV7-6
CDR3aa: ASSLSAGGRAGYT

v_gene: TRBV29-1
CDR3aa: SVDRQGGAEAF

v_gene: TRBV11-2
CDR3aa: ASSPLAGDPQETQY

v_gene: TRBV3-1/TRBV3-2
CDR3aa: ASSQGLALRGSPLH

v_gene: TRBV14
CDR3aa: ASSLTGDYRLGEQY

v_gene: TRBV5-6
CDR3aa: ASSFTTVLNSPLH

v_gene: TRBV5-1
CDR3aa: ASSSVPGPKWPDTQY

v_gene: TRBV11-2
CDR3aa: ASSFGGYTEAF

v_gene: TRBV21-1
CDR3aa: ASSKKWRTGEGYT

v_gene: TRBV7-3
CDR3aa: ASSQGQPTEAF

v_gene: TRBV28
CDR3aa: ASSFSRGQGYT

v_gene: TRBV4-3
CDR3aa: ASSQGTGSRMKGGQF

v_gene: TRBV7-8
CDR3aa: ASSETGYSNQPQH

v_gene: TRBV19
CDR3aa: ASTDGQGSHEQY

v_gene: TRBV18
CDR3aa: ASSPWTGGTNQPQH

v_gene: TRBV7-9
CDR3aa: ASSLGQMNTEAF

v_gene: TRBV6-2/TRBV6-3
CDR3aa: ASSRDETQY

v_gene: TRBV6-5
CDR3aa: ASTLTGDLDTQY

v_gene: TRBV28
CDR3aa: ASSLQGPSNQPQH

v_gene: TRBV3-1/TRBV3-2
CDR3aa: ASSPDSRQPQH

v_gene: TRBV6-6
CDR3aa: ASSPSGNTGELF

v_gene: TRBV27
CDR3aa: ASSLWTLGRVGLAGATDTQY

v_gene: TRBV5-6
CDR3aa: ASSLVSSPDTQY

v_gene: TRBV7-3
CDR3aa: ASSPDRDNYEQY

v_gene: TRBV14
CDR3aa: ASSLTGKNSPLH

v_gene: TRBV5-8
CDR3aa: ASSFDRLAMNTEAF

v_gene: TRBV6-5
CDR3aa: ASSYGDTQY

v_gene: TRBV4-1
CDR3aa: ASSPLAGERREQF

v_gene: TRBV19
CDR3aa: ASSDTGNQETQY

v_gene: TRBV15
CDR3aa: ATSRGRISNQPQH

v_gene: TRBV4-2
CDR3aa: ASSAGQENTEAF

v_gene: TRBV5-4
CDR3aa: ASTRGNPDSGANVLT

v_gene: TRBV12-3/TRBV12-4
CDR3aa: ASSLSQGNTIY

v_gene: TRBV30
CDR3aa: AAGFSNQPQH